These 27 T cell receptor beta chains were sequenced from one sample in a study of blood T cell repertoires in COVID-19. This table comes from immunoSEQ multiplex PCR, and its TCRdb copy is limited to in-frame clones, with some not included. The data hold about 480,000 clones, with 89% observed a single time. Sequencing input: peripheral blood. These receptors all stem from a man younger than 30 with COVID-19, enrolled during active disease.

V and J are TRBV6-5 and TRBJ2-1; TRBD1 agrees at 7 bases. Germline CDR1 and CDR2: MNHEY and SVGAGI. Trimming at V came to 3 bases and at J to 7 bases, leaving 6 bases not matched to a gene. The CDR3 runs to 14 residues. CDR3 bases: TGTGCCAGCAGTTATCAAATACAGGGGAATGAGCAGTTCTTC. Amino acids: CASSYQIQGNEQFF.

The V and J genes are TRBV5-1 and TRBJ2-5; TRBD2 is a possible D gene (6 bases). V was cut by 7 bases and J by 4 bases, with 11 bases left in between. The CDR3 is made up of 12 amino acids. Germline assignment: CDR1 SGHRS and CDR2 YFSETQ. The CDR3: CASASGGETQYF. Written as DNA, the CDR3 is TGCGCCAGCGCATCCGGGGGAGAGACCCAGTACTTC. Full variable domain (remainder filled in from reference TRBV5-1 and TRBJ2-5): KAGVTQTPRYLIKTRGQQVTLSCSPISGHRSVSWYQQTPGQGLQFLFEYFSETQRNKGNFPGRFSGRQFSNSRSEMNVSTLELGDSALYLCASASGGETQYFGPGTRLLVL.

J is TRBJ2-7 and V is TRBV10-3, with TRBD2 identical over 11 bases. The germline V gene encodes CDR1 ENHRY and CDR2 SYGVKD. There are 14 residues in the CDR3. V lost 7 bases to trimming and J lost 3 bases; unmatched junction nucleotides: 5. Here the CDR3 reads CAIKPGLAVYEQYF. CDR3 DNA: TGTGCCATCAAGCCGGGACTAGCGGTCTACGAGCAGTACTTC.

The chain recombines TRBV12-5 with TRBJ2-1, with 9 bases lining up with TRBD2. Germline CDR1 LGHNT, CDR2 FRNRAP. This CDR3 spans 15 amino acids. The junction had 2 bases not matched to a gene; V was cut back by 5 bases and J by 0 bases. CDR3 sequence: CASGPGLASYNEQFF. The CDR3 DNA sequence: TGTGCTAGTGGTCCGGGACTAGCCTCCTACAATGAGCAGTTCTTC. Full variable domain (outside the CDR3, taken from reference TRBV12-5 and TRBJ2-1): DARVTQTPRHKVTEMGQEVTMRCQPILGHNTVFWYRQTMMQGLELLAYFRNRAPLDDSGMPKDRFSAEMPDATLATLKIQPSEPRDSAVYFCASGPGLASYNEQFFGPGTRLTVL.

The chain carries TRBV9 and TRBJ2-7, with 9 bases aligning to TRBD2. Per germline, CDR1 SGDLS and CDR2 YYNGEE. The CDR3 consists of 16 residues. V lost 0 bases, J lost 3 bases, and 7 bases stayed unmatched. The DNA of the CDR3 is TGTGCCAGCAGCGTAGCTGGTCAAGCGGGAGGCTACGAGCAGTACTTC. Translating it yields CASSVAGQAGGYEQYF.

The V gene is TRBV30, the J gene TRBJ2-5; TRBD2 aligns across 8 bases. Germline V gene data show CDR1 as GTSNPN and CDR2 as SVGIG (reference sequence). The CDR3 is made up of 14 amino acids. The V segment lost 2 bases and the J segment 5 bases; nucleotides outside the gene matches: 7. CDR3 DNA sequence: TGTGCCTGGAGTTACTCTTCGGGAGGGGAGACCCAGTACTTC. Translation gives CAWSYSSGGETQYF.

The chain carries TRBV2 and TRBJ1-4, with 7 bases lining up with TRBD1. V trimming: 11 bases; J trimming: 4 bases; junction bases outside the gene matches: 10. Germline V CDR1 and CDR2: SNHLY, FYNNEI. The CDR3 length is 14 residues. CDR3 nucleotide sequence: TGTGCCGGCAAGACAGGGCCCCATAATGAAAAACTGTTTTTT. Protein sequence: CAGKTGPHNEKLFF.

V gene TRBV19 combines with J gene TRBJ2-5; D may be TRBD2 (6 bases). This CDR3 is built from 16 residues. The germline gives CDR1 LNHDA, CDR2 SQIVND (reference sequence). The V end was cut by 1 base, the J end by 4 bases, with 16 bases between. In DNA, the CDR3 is TGTGCCAGTAGTATAGGTAAATTGGGGACTCGAGAGACCCAGTACTTC. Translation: CASSIGKLGTRETQYF. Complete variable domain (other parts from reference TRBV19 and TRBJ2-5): DGGITQSPKYLFRKEGQNVTLSCEQNLNHDAMYWYRQDPGQGLRLIYYSQIVNDFQKGDIAEGYSVSREKKESFPLTVTSAQKNPTAFYLCASSIGKLGTRETQYFGPGTRLLVL.

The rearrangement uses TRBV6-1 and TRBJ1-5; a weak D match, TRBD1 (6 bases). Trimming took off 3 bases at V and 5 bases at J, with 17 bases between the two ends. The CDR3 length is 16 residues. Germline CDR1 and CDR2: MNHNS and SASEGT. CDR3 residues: CASSELWGRGDQPQHF. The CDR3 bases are TGTGCCAGCAGTGAGCTTTGGGGCAGGGGTGATCAGCCCCAGCATTTT.

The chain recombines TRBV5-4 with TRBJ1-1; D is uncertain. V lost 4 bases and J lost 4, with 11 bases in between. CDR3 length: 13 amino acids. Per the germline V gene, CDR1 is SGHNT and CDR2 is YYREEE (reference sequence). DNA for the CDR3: TGTGCCAGCAGCGCGACCGGGGTCACTGAAGCTTTCTTT. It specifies CASSATGVTEAFF. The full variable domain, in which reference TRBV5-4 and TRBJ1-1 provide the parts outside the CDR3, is ETGVTQSPTHLIKTRGQQVTLRCSSQSGHNTVSWYQQALGQGPQFIFQYYREEENGRGNFPPRFSGLQFPNYSSELNVNALELDDSALYLCASSATGVTEAFFGQGTRLTVV.

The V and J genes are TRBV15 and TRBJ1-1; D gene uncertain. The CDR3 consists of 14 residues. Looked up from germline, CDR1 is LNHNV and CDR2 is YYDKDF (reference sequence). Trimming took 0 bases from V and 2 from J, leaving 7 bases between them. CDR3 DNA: TGTGCCACCAGCAGAGATAAGACTAACACTGAAGCTTTCTTT. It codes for CATSRDKTNTEAFF.

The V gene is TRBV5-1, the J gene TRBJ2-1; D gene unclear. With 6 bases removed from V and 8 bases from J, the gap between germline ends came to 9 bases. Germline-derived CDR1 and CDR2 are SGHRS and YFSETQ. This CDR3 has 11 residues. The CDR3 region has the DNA TGCGCCAGCACCTTCTTTGATGAGCAGTTCTTC. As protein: CASTFFDEQFF.

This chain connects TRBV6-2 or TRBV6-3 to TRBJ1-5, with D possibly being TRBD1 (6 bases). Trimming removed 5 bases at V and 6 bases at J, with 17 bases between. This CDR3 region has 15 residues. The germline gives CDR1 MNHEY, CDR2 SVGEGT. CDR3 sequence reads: CASSVQRGGSQPQHF. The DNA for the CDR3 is TGTGCCAGCAGTGTCCAGAGAGGGGGAAGTCAGCCCCAGCATTTT.

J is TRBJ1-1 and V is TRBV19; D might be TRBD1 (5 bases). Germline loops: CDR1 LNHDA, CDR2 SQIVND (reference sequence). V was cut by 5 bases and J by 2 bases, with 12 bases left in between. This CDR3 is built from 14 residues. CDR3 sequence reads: CASSLAGLNTEAFF. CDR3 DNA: TGTGCCAGTAGTCTTGCGGGGCTAAACACTGAAGCTTTCTTT.

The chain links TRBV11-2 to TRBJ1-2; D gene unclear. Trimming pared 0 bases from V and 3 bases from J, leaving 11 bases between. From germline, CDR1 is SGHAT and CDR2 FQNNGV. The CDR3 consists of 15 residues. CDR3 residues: CASSLDGSLDYGYTF. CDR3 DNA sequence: TGTGCCAGCAGCTTAGACGGTTCACTTGACTATGGCTACACCTTC.

CDR3 sequence reads: CATSDFRGPGDTQYF. The CDR3 DNA reads TGTGCCACCAGTGACTTCAGGGGGCCGGGAGATACGCAGTATTTT. The rearrangement joins TRBV24-1 to TRBJ2-3; 8 positions match TRBD1. V was pared by 4 bases and J by 5 bases, with 7 bases of the junction left unmatched. The CDR3 extends over 15 amino acids. The V gene's germline CDR1 is KGHDR and CDR2 SFDVKD.

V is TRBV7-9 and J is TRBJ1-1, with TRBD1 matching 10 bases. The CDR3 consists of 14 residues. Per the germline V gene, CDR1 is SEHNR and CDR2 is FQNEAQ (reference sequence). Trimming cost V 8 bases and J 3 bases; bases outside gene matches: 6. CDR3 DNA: TGTGCCAGCGGGACAGGGGCTGGGGACACTGAAGCTTTCTTT. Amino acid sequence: CASGTGAGDTEAFF. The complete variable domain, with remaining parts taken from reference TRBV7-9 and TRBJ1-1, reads DTGVSQNPRHKITKRGQNVTFRCDPISEHNRLYWYRQTLGQGPEFLTYFQNEAQLEKSRLLSDRFSAERPKGSFSTLEIQRTEQGDSAMYLCASGTGAGDTEAFFGQGTRLTVV.

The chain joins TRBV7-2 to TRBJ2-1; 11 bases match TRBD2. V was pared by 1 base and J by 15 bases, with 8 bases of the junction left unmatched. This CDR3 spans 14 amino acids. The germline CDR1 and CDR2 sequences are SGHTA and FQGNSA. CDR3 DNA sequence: TGTGCCAGCAGCTTAGGACTAGCGGGGCACCTCCCGTTCTTC. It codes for CASSLGLAGHLPFF.

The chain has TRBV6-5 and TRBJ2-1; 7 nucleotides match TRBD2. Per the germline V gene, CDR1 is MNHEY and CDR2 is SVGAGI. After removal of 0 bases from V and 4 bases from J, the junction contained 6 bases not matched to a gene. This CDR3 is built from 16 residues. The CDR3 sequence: CASSYSTSGGYNEQFF. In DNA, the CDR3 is TGTGCCAGCAGTTACTCGACTTCGGGGGGTTACAATGAGCAGTTCTTC.

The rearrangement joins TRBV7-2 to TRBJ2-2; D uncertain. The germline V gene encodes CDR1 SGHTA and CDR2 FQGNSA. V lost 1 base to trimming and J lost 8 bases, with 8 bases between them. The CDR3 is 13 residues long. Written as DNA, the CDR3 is TGTGCCAGCAGCTTAGTACGGTTGGGGGAGCTGTTTTTT. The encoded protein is CASSLVRLGELFF.

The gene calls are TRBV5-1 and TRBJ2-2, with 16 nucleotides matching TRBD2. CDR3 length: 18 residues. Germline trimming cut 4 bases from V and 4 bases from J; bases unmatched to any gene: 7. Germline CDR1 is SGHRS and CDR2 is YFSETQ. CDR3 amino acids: CASSPGLAGGPSTGELFF. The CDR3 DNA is TGCGCCAGCAGCCCGGGACTAGCGGGAGGGCCGAGCACCGGGGAGCTGTTTTTT.

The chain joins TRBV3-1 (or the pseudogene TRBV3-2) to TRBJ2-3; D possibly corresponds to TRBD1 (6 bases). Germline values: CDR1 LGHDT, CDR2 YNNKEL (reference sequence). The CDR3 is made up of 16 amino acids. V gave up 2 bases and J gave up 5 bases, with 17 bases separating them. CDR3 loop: CASSQSYKGVKDTQYF. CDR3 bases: TGTGCCAGCAGCCAATCGTACAAGGGGGTGAAAGATACGCAGTATTTT.

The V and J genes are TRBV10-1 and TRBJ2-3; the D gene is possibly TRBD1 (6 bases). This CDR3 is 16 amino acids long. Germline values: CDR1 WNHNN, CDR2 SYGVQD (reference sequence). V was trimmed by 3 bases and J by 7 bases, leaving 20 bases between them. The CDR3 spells CASSESADLRGNTQYF. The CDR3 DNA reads TGCGCCAGCAGTGAATCGGCGGATCTGAGGGGGAATACGCAGTATTTT.

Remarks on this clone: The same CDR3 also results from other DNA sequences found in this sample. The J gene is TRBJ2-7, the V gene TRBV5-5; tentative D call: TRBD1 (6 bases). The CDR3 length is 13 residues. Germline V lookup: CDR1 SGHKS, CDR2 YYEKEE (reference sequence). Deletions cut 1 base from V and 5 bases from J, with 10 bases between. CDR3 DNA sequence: TGTGCCAGCAGCTTGCCAGGGGCCGACGAGCAGTACTTC. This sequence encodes CASSLPGADEQYF.

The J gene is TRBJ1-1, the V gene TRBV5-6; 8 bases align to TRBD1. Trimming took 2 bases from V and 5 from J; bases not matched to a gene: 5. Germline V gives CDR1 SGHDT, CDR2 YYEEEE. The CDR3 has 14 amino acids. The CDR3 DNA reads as TGTGCCAGCAGCTTTCCAGGGGGCTTAACTGAAGCTTTCTTT. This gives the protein CASSFPGGLTEAFF.

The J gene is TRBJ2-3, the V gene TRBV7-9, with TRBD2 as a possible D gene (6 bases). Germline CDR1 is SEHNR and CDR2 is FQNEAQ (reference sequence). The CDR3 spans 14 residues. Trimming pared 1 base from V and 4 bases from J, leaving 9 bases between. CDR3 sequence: CASSLGGAPDTQYF. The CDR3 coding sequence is TGTGCCAGCAGCTTAGGCGGGGCACCAGATACGCAGTATTTT.

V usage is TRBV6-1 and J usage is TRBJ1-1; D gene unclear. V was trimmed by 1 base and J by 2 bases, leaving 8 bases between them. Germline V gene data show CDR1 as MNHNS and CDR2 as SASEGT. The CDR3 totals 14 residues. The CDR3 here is CASSEVRTNTEAFF. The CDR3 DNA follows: TGTGCCAGCAGTGAAGTTCGGACTAACACTGAAGCTTTCTTT.